Presented here are 28 T cell receptor beta chains from one specimen sequenced in a study of OX40 agonist ivuxolimab in advanced cancers. The data were produced by immunoSEQ multiplex PCR, yet TCRdb's version contains in-frame clones alone and is incomplete. This sample carries about 100,000 clones, 85% to 95% of them seen once, and the ten largest clones take under 0.65%. Sequencing was performed on CD4+ or CD8+ T cells sorted from blood, taken in a trial of the OX40 agonist ivuxolimab. The receptors shown here come from an adult with an advanced solid tumor such as melanoma, head and neck, liver or kidney cancer.

This clone was detected only once. The V call is TRBV6-5, the J call TRBJ2-1; D perhaps matches TRBD2 (6 bases). Germline CDR1 reads MNHEY; CDR2 reads SVGAGI. The V end was cut by 6 bases, the J end by 5 bases, with 14 bases between. CDR3 length: 14 amino acids. For the CDR3, the DNA is TGTGCCAGCAGCAGTACTAGCAGAAACAATGAGCAGTTCTTC. Translated: CASSSTSRNNEQFF.

Turning to this clone: Other DNA sequences in this sample translate to the same CDR3. The chain combines TRBV28 with TRBJ1-2; 7 nucleotides match TRBD1. With 6 bases clipped from V and 2 bases from J, the junction kept 3 bases outside the gene matches. The V gene's germline CDR1 is MDHEN and CDR2 SYDVKM. CDR3 size: 13 residues. CDR3 amino acids: CASRTGVNYGYTF. In DNA, the CDR3 is TGTGCCAGCAGAACAGGGGTAAACTATGGCTACACCTTC.

The V gene is TRBV7-9, the J gene TRBJ1-1, with a possible D match to TRBD1 (6 bases). There are 12 residues in the CDR3. V was shortened by 7 bases and J by 1 base, with 7 bases between the two germline ends. CDR1 is SEHNR, CDR2 FQNEAQ, per germline (reference sequence). Here the CDR3 reads CASKGQNTEAFF. The CDR3 DNA sequence: TGTGCCAGCAAGGGACAGAACACTGAAGCTTTCTTT.

This sequence joins TRBV6-5 and TRBJ1-4; D unresolved. The ends were cut back, 6 bases at V and 2 bases at J, with 10 bases in the middle. CDR3 size: 14 residues. CDR1 is MNHEY and CDR2 is SVGAGI in the germline V gene. In DNA form, the CDR3 reads TGTGCCAGCAGCCTCACCCGGACTAATGAAAAACTGTTTTTT. Protein product: CASSLTRTNEKLFF.

This chain joins TRBV30 and TRBJ2-1; 8 bases agree with TRBD2. The junction had 10 bases not matched to a gene; V was cut back by 4 bases and J by 8 bases. CDR1 is GTSNPN, CDR2 SVGIG, per germline (reference sequence). CDR3 size: 14 residues. In nucleotides, the CDR3 is TGTGCCTGGATCCCTACGGGAGGGAAGTATGAGCAGTTCTTC. This gives the protein CAWIPTGGKYEQFF.

V gene TRBV5-4 combines with J gene TRBJ2-5, with TRBD1 matching over 7 bases. J gave up 0 bases and V 3 bases, and 8 bases lay outside the gene matches. CDR3 size: 16 residues. Germline V gene sequence: CDR1 SGHNT, CDR2 YYREEE (reference sequence). The CDR3 here is CASSWDSQQYQETQYF. For the CDR3, the DNA is TGTGCCAGCAGCTGGGACAGCCAACAGTACCAAGAGACCCAGTACTTC. Variable domain in full (rest from reference TRBV5-4 and TRBJ2-5): ETGVTQSPTHLIKTRGQQVTLRCSSQSGHNTVSWYQQALGQGPQFIFQYYREEENGRGNFPPRFSGLQFPNYSSELNVNALELDDSALYLCASSWDSQQYQETQYFGPGTRLLVL.

In DNA, the CDR3 is TGTGCCAGCAGCTTGGCCGGGCAGGGAAACATTCAGTACTTC. Protein product: CASSLAGQGNIQYF. The rearrangement uses TRBV5-6 and TRBJ2-4, with D perhaps TRBD1 (5 bases). Trimming pared 0 bases from V and 6 bases from J, leaving 10 bases between. Germline V CDR1 and CDR2: SGHDT, YYEEEE. CDR3 length equals 14 residues. Full variable domain (outside the CDR3, taken from reference TRBV5-6 and TRBJ2-4): DAGVTQSPTHLIKTRGQQVTLRCSPKSGHDTVSWYQQALGQGPQFIFQYYEEEERQRGNFPDRFSGHQFPNYSSELNVNALLLGDSALYLCASSLAGQGNIQYFGAGTRLSVL.

V and J are TRBV2 and TRBJ2-7, with 7 bases aligning to TRBD1. CDR3 length equals 13 residues. Germline CDR1 is SNHLY and CDR2 is FYNNEI. V was clipped by 3 bases and J by 6 bases; unmatched bases: 5. CDR3 bases: TGTGCCAGCAGTGAGGAGTCAGGGGGCGAGCAGTACTTC. This translates into CASSEESGGEQYF.

The genes are TRBV19 and TRBJ2-7; 8 bases fit TRBD1. The germline CDR1 and CDR2 sequences are LNHDA and SQIVND (reference sequence). The V and J ends lost 8 bases and 0 bases, in that order; junction bases with no gene match: 6. This CDR3 region has 14 residues. The CDR3 DNA is TGTGCCAGTGCACGACAGGGGAGCTCCTACGAGCAGTACTTC. This codes for CASARQGSSYEQYF.

The J gene is TRBJ2-1, the V gene TRBV9; 11 bases fit TRBD2. J was trimmed by 12 bases and V by 3 bases; bases with no gene match: 8. CDR1 and CDR2 (germline): SGDLS, YYNGEE. The CDR3 totals 14 residues. The chain's CDR3 is CASSGGLAGGGQFF. CDR3 nucleotides: TGTGCCAGCAGCGGTGGACTAGCGGGTGGGGGGCAGTTCTTC. Full variable domain (outside the CDR3, taken from reference TRBV9 and TRBJ2-1): DSGVTQTPKHLITATGQRVTLRCSPRSGDLSVYWYQQSLDQGLQFLIQYYNGEERAKGNILERFSAQQFPDLHSELNLSSLELGDSALYFCASSGGLAGGGQFFGPGTRLTVL.

The chain joins TRBV9 to TRBJ2-6; TRBD1 is a possible D gene (5 bases). From germline, CDR1 is SGDLS and CDR2 YYNGEE. The CDR3 has 18 residues. Trimming cost V 1 base and J 0 bases, with 14 bases left between them. In nucleotides, the CDR3 is TGTGCCAGCAGCGTACGCACAGGAACTAACTCTGGGGCCAACGTCCTGACTTTC. Translated: CASSVRTGTNSGANVLTF.

The rearrangement joins TRBV7-2 to TRBJ2-2; 8 positions agree with TRBD2. The CDR3 has 19 amino acids. V gave up 4 bases and J gave up 13 bases; unmatched junction bases: 26. Germline V lookup: CDR1 SGHTA, CDR2 FQGNSA. In DNA form, the CDR3 reads TGTGCCAGCAGCTCGCAGATACAGGGAACGCCGGGAGGGGCGAAGGTGCTGTTTTTT. Translating gives CASSSQIQGTPGGAKVLFF.

V and J are TRBV15 and TRBJ2-2; D may be TRBD2 (5 bases). This CDR3 contains 16 residues. The ends were cut back, 0 bases at V and 4 bases at J, with 12 bases in the middle. Germline V CDR1 and CDR2: LNHNV, YYDKDF (reference sequence). CDR3 residues: CATSRDTGTSTGELFF. CDR3 nucleotide sequence: TGTGCCACCAGCAGAGACACGGGAACTAGCACCGGGGAGCTGTTTTTT.

CDR3 sequence (DNA): TGTGCCAGCTCACCACCTTGGACAGGGATAGCTCAGCCCCAGCATTTT. It translates to CASSPPWTGIAQPQHF. The rearrangement joins TRBV18 to TRBJ1-5; TRBD1 matches 8 bases. The trim removed 0 bases at V and 6 bases at J, leaving 7 bases unmatched. CDR1 is KGHSH and CDR2 is LQKENI in the germline V gene. This CDR3 region has 16 residues.

The chain couples TRBV2 to TRBJ2-3; D is unclear. The V gene's germline CDR1 is SNHLY and CDR2 FYNNEI. The V end lost 5 bases, the J end lost 5 bases, and 17 bases lay between the germline ends. This CDR3 comprises 15 residues. The CDR3 sequence is CASSLSRGMQDTQYF. The DNA of the CDR3 is TGTGCCAGCAGTTTGTCCCGCGGAATGCAAGATACGCAGTATTTT.

The CDR3 DNA reads as TGTGCCAGCAGCCCGCCAGGGGTTGAAAACACCATATATTTT. Translation gives CASSPPGVENTIYF. V usage is TRBV5-6 and J usage is TRBJ1-3; maybe TRBD1 (6 bases). The CDR3 runs 14 residues. CDR1 and CDR2 from the germline V gene are SGHDT and YYEEEE. Trimming took 4 bases from V and 6 from J, leaving 14 bases between them.

The chain recombines TRBV5-4 with TRBJ2-3; D possibly uses TRBD1 or TRBD2 (5 bases each). Germline CDR1 and CDR2: SGHNT and YYREEE (reference sequence). The germline V and J ends were trimmed by 3 bases and 0 bases, with 8 bases remaining between them. The CDR3 consists of 14 residues. CDR3 DNA: TGTGCCAGCAGCTCGAGGGGCAGCACAGATACGCAGTATTTT. Protein: CASSSRGSTDTQYF.

This chain connects TRBV6-1 to TRBJ2-7; 10 bases are a match to TRBD1. Germline assignment: CDR1 MNHNS and CDR2 SASEGT. J lost 6 bases, V lost 6 bases, and 8 bases had no gene match. The CDR3 consists of 14 residues. CDR3 bases: TGTGCCAGCAGGCCCGTGACAGGGGGCGGCGAGCAGTACTTC. Translation gives CASRPVTGGGEQYF.

The V and J genes are TRBV28 and TRBJ2-7, with TRBD1 identical over 8 bases. The CDR3 is 13 residues long. The junction had 3 bases not matched to a gene; V was cut back by 6 bases and J by 2 bases. Germline-derived CDR1 and CDR2 are MDHEN and SYDVKM. The DNA for the CDR3 is TGTGCCAGCAGGGGGACAGGAGCCTACGAGCAGTACTTC. Translated, it gives CASRGTGAYEQYF.

This rearrangement joins TRBV28 to TRBJ1-5; D remains unclear. The CDR3 consists of 15 residues. The V end lost 8 bases, the J end lost 4 bases, and 18 bases lay between the germline ends. Germline CDR1 is MDHEN and CDR2 is SYDVKM. DNA of the CDR3: TGTGCCAGCCGGTCGGCCGGGTTTAGGAATCAGCCCCAGCATTTT. It yields the protein CASRSAGFRNQPQHF.

This chain uses TRBV11-1 with TRBJ1-3, with D unclear. Germline CDR1 is SGHAT and CDR2 is FQDESV (reference sequence). The CDR3 has 11 amino acids. V was trimmed by 5 bases and J by 9 bases, leaving 8 bases between them. The CDR3 nucleotides read TGTGCCAGCAGCCTCGAACGCACCATATATTTT. It specifies CASSLERTIYF. The full variable domain, with the rest looked up from reference TRBV11-1 and TRBJ1-3, is EAEVAQSPRYKITEKSQAVAFWCDPISGHATLYWYRQILGQGPELLVQFQDESVVDDSQLPKDRFSAERLKGVDSTLKIQPAELGDSAMYLCASSLERTIYFGEGSWLTVV.

V usage is TRBV5-4 and J usage is TRBJ1-2; D not resolved. Germline V CDR1 and CDR2: SGHNT, YYREEE (reference sequence). This CDR3 contains 14 residues. The V and J ends lost 5 bases and 2 bases respectively, with 13 bases between them. The CDR3 region has the DNA TGTGCCAGCAGTTCTGTTATTCCGAACTATGGCTACACCTTC. Encoded protein: CASSSVIPNYGYTF. The entire variable domain, with the rest obtained from reference TRBV5-4 and TRBJ1-2, is as follows: ETGVTQSPTHLIKTRGQQVTLRCSSQSGHNTVSWYQQALGQGPQFIFQYYREEENGRGNFPPRFSGLQFPNYSSELNVNALELDDSALYLCASSSVIPNYGYTFGSGTRLTVV.

This chain uses TRBV4-3 with TRBJ2-3, with 9 bases identical to TRBD1. Germline V CDR1 and CDR2: LGHNA, YSLEER. The CDR3 runs to 15 residues. Losses at the gene ends were 4 bases for V and 2 bases for J; bases not matched to a gene: 4. The DNA for the CDR3 is TGCGCCAGCAGCCGACAGGGGGGACACACAGATACGCAGTATTTT. It translates to CASSRQGGHTDTQYF.

The chain is built from TRBV5-6 and TRBJ2-4; unclear D gene. Trimming took 3 bases from V and 0 from J, leaving 10 bases between them. The CDR3 runs 15 residues. Germline V gives CDR1 SGHDT, CDR2 YYEEEE. DNA for the CDR3: TGTGCCAGCAGCTCCCGGGCCTTAGCCAAAAACATTCAGTACTTC. Amino acids: CASSSRALAKNIQYF.

V gene TRBV2 combines with J gene TRBJ2-5; no definite D call. This CDR3 is 13 amino acids long. Between the trimmed V and J ends, which lost 5 bases and 5 bases, there was a span of 12 bases. Germline values: CDR1 SNHLY, CDR2 FYNNEI. The CDR3 here is CASSLSPRETQYF. The CDR3 DNA sequence: TGTGCCAGCAGTCTCAGTCCACGGGAGACCCAGTACTTC.

This chain uses TRBV15 with TRBJ2-1; D unresolved. V was shortened by 3 bases and J by 8 bases, with 20 bases between the two germline ends. The CDR3 contains 16 residues. Per germline, CDR1 LNHNV and CDR2 YYDKDF (reference sequence). This CDR3 is CATSSREFGLFDEQFF. The CDR3 DNA follows: TGTGCCACCAGCAGTAGGGAATTCGGTTTATTCGATGAGCAGTTCTTC.

The V call is TRBV18, the J call TRBJ2-1; D gene unclear. The V end was cut by 3 bases, the J end by 4 bases, with 10 bases between. Germline CDR1 is KGHSH and CDR2 is LQKENI. The CDR3 is 14 residues long. In nucleotides, the CDR3 is TGTGCCAGCTCACCCCGAAACAAGTACAATGAGCAGTTCTTC. The encoded protein is CASSPRNKYNEQFF.

The rearrangement joins TRBV7-3 to TRBJ2-5; no firm D call. Trimming took off 3 bases at V and 2 bases at J, with 7 bases between the two ends. Germline CDR1 SGHTA, CDR2 FQGTGA. The CDR3 loop spans 13 amino acids. DNA of the CDR3: TGTGCCAGCAGCTTGGTACCACAAGAGACCCAGTACTTC. Its translation: CASSLVPQETQYF.